The 3 T cell receptor beta chains reported below all come from one sample, sequenced in a study of beta chain features in type 1 diabetes (dated by TCRdb to between 2018 and 2020). Library preparation employed the immunoSEQ multiplex PCR assay. The High Capacity cDNA Reverse Transcription Kit was used to reverse transcribe all of the isolated RNA, meaning that expressed TCRB transcripts were what got sequenced. The table comes from immuneACCESS by way of TCRdb, which keeps in-frame sequences with V and J called. Part of the clones is missing from these tables; in studies checked, under half for an unresolved V gene and the rest for unknown reasons. A total of approximately 250,000 clones appear in this sample, over 9.5% of them only once. The ten largest clones add up to around 0.031% of the sample. The sample consisted of naive CD4+ T cells from blood. The intended sense of this specimen's cell subset or site label: true naive CD4+ T cells. All receptors derive from a woman aged 18-29 years in good health.

This CDR3 reads CASRNRGLGAEAFF. The DNA of the CDR3 is TGTGCCAGCAGGAATAGGGGGCTTGGGGCTGAAGCTTTCTTT. The chain joins TRBV6-5 to TRBJ1-1, with 7 bases aligning to TRBD1. Germline V gene sequence: CDR1 MNHEY, CDR2 SVGAGI. With 6 bases clipped from V and 6 bases from J, the junction kept 10 bases outside the gene matches. The CDR3 runs 14 residues.

This clone has more than one count but fewer than ten. The rearrangement links TRBV10-1 to TRBJ2-5, with D tentatively TRBD1 (6 bases). V lost 0 bases to trimming and J lost 6 bases, with 11 bases between them. The CDR3 consists of 14 residues. CDR1 and CDR2 from the germline V gene are WNHNN and SYGVQD (reference sequence). CDR3 nucleotides: TGCGCCAGCAGTGAGTCGGGGCAGGGGAAGACCCAGTACTTC. Protein product: CASSESGQGKTQYF.

The chain couples TRBV18 to TRBJ1-5; 7 positions agree with TRBD1. Germline assignment: CDR1 KGHSH and CDR2 LQKENI. Unmatched junction bases numbered 3, after V lost 2 bases and J lost 5 bases. The CDR3 has 14 amino acids. CDR3 sequence reads: CASSPRTGDQPQHF. As DNA, the CDR3 is TGTGCCAGCTCACCAAGAACAGGGGATCAGCCCCAGCATTTT.